This T cell receptor (beta chain) was recovered during a study of OX40 agonist ivuxolimab in advanced cancers. Per the germline V gene, CDR1 is SGDLS and CDR2 is YYNGEE. The CDR3 has 15 amino acids. With 3 bases removed from V and 4 bases from J, the gap between germline ends came to 11 bases. The repertoire was sequenced with immunoSEQ multiplex PCR; TCRdb's copy has only in-frame clones and lacks some. The sample consists of 59,000 or so clones, approximately 86% of them appearing once. The chain links TRBV9 to TRBJ2-6; no clear D gene. This specimen was CD4+ or CD8+ T cells sorted from blood, taken in a trial of the OX40 agonist ivuxolimab. The receptor comes from an adult with an advanced solid tumor such as melanoma, head and neck, liver or kidney cancer. CDR3 amino acids: CASSALPVGANVLTF. The CDR3 DNA follows: TGTGCCAGCAGCGCACTCCCTGTAGGGGCCAACGTCCTGACTTTC.